This T cell receptor (beta chain) appears in the sequencing data of a study of siplizumab effects on memory and regulatory T cells. Findings and limits, study-wide: Versus over 25% in controls, the mappable alloreactive CD4+ clones averaged roughly 68% Treg-derived with siplizumab. Siplizumab produced a significant drop in alloreactive sequences attributable to unstimulated CD4+ memory cells.

Clones were sequenced by immunoSEQ multiplex PCR, and TCRdb holds only the in-frame ones, with some missing. The sample lists approximately 90,000 clones, roughly 94% seen once, with around 0.3% in the top ten. Germline loops: CDR1 SGHNT, CDR2 YYREEE (reference sequence). Trimming left V 0 bases short and J 2 bases short, with 17 bases between. This CDR3 comprises 18 residues. A word on this clone: Its specificity is unknown.

Sequenced: non-Treg CD4+ T cells sorted from blood. This TCR derives from a human donor in good health. The chain carries TRBV5-4 and TRBJ2-2; D tentatively reads TRBD1 or TRBD2 (5 bases each). As DNA, the CDR3 is TGTGCCAGCAGCTTGGGGGGCACCGGGGCGTCCAACACCGGGGAGCTGTTTTTT. This sequence encodes CASSLGGTGASNTGELFF.